This T cell receptor beta chain was retrieved from a study of identical twins. Study-wide results and caveats: For cord blood, abundant beta clonotypes had fewer insertions, unlike memory repertoires, which showed none.

Each CDR3 protein is one row after TCRdb ran MiXCR on the 5' RACE reads. The profile shows nearly 900,000 distinct CDR3 sequences, about 12% of them singletons. The CDR3 spans 14 residues. Germline-derived CDR1 and CDR2 are LNHNV and YYDKDF (reference sequence). J gave up 5 bases and V 5 bases, and 6 bases lay outside the gene matches. This clonotype was picked up a small number of times. The target antigen is unknown. These records were also assigned to another study, of yellow fever vaccine responses in identical twins.

The clonotype comes from a woman under 30 in good health. The sample taken for sequencing was PBMCs. The chain is built from TRBV15 and TRBJ2-3, with TRBD2 matching over 8 bases. The CDR3 loop is CATSVGLDLDTQYF. As DNA, the CDR3 is TGTGCCACCAGCGTGGGACTAGATTTAGATACGCAGTATTTT.